The 27 T cell receptor beta chains below all came from one sample that was sequenced in a study of shared clonotypes between healthy human individuals. The table came from immunoSEQ multiplex PCR; TCRdb's copy has only in-frame clones and leaves some out. Of over a million clones in the sample, around 95% are singletons; the top ten hold about 1%. Sequencing was done on a sample of naive CD4+ T cells sorted from blood. This sample's subset: CD45RA+ positively selected. The source of these receptors is a man between 25 and 39 years old in good health.

This chain connects TRBV28 to TRBJ1-5; D gene unclear. CDR1 and CDR2 from the germline V gene are MDHEN and SYDVKM. V lost 8 bases to trimming and J lost 6 bases, with 20 bases between them. This CDR3 has 15 residues. The CDR3 coding sequence is TGTGCCAGCTTTCCTAGAGTGGGGTTCAGTCAGCCCCAGCATTTT. It is translated as CASFPRVGFSQPQHF.

The rearrangement links TRBV5-4 to TRBJ2-2, with D hard to call. The V end was cut by 2 bases, the J end by 1 base, with 6 bases between. CDR3 size: 14 residues. Germline values: CDR1 SGHNT, CDR2 YYREEE (reference sequence). CDR3 nucleotide sequence: TGTGCCAGCAGCTTCCAGAAGAACACCGGGGAGCTGTTTTTT. It translates to CASSFQKNTGELFF. The complete variable domain, with remaining parts taken from reference TRBV5-4 and TRBJ2-2, reads ETGVTQSPTHLIKTRGQQVTLRCSSQSGHNTVSWYQQALGQGPQFIFQYYREEENGRGNFPPRFSGLQFPNYSSELNVNALELDDSALYLCASSFQKNTGELFFGEGSRLTVL.

The chain carries TRBV5-1 and TRBJ1-4; tentative D call: TRBD1 (5 bases). This CDR3 has 15 residues. Trimming shortened V by 5 bases and J by 5 bases, and 16 bases separated the two germline ends. Germline V lookup: CDR1 SGHRS, CDR2 YFSETQ. CDR3 sequence (DNA): TGCGCCAGCAGTCCCACGACAGTTCCGAATGAAAAACTGTTTTTT. It translates to CASSPTTVPNEKLFF.

This chain connects TRBV5-4 to TRBJ2-2; 7 nucleotides match TRBD1. Germline CDR1 SGHNT, CDR2 YYREEE (reference sequence). This CDR3 has 17 residues. The V and J ends lost 7 bases and 2 bases, in that order; junction bases with no gene match: 14. The CDR3 loop is CASGPRTGRRNTGELFF. The CDR3, as DNA: TGTGCCAGCGGCCCCAGGACAGGCCGGAGAAACACCGGGGAGCTGTTTTTT.

This rearrangement joins TRBV5-1 to TRBJ1-1; 9 bases align to TRBD1. Germline loops: CDR1 SGHRS, CDR2 YFSETQ. The CDR3 is 14 amino acids. Trimming removed 4 bases from V and 8 bases from J; junction bases left unmatched: 9. CDR3 sequence (DNA): TGCGCCAGCAGCGGATGGACAGGGGTTCCCGAAGCTTTCTTT. It codes for CASSGWTGVPEAFF. Drawing the rest from reference TRBV5-1 and TRBJ1-1, the complete variable domain is KAGVTQTPRYLIKTRGQQVTLSCSPISGHRSVSWYQQTPGQGLQFLFEYFSETQRNKGNFPGRFSGRQFSNSRSEMNVSTLELGDSALYLCASSGWTGVPEAFFGQGTRLTVV.

The chain has TRBV5-6 and TRBJ2-7; D uncertain. Germline V lookup: CDR1 SGHDT, CDR2 YYEEEE. V was clipped by 4 bases and J by 2 bases, with 16 bases between them. This CDR3 spans 15 amino acids. CDR3 amino acids: CASSPLTTDTYEQYF. Written as DNA, the CDR3 is TGTGCCAGCAGCCCTCTAACAACAGATACCTACGAGCAGTACTTC.

V and J are TRBV28 and TRBJ2-6; D perhaps matches TRBD2 (5 bases). Between the trimmed V and J ends, which lost 6 bases and 2 bases, there was a span of 20 bases. The CDR3 loop spans 18 amino acids. CDR1 and CDR2 (germline): MDHEN, SYDVKM. The CDR3 DNA reads TGTGCCAGCAGCTCGGTGAGGGTTGGAGGAGCTGGGGCCAACGTCCTGACTTTC. Its translation: CASSSVRVGGAGANVLTF.

The chain uses TRBV4-1 and TRBJ2-2; D is possibly TRBD1 or TRBD2 (5 bases each). CDR3 length: 17 residues. V lost 1 base, J lost 0 bases, and 12 bases lay in between. Germline V gene lookup returns CDR1 MGHRA and CDR2 YSYEKL. The CDR3 sequence: CASSQVTGTANTGELFF. In DNA form, the CDR3 reads TGCGCCAGCAGCCAAGTAACCGGGACGGCGAACACCGGGGAGCTGTTTTTT.

J is TRBJ2-7 and V is TRBV11-3; D gene uncertain. Germline V gene sequence: CDR1 SGHNT, CDR2 YENEEA. V was cut by 1 base and J by 5 bases, with 9 bases left in between. The CDR3 has 13 amino acids. The CDR3 region is CASSLGRQDEQYF. In nucleotides, the CDR3 is TGTGCCAGCAGCTTAGGAAGACAAGACGAGCAGTACTTC.

This chain joins TRBV5-1 and TRBJ2-1; 7 bases agree with TRBD2. The CDR3 extends over 17 amino acids. Germline CDR1 and CDR2: SGHRS and YFSETQ. V was pared by 4 bases and J by 6 bases, with 16 bases of the junction left unmatched. CDR3 nucleotides: TGCGCCAGCAGCCGCTACCCTGTGCAGGGAGGGAGCAATGAGCAGTTCTTC. Its translation is CASSRYPVQGGSNEQFF.

The DNA for the CDR3 is TGCAGCGTTGAAGGGTCGGCAGGGGGGACCTACGAGCAGTACTTC. The encoded protein is CSVEGSAGGTYEQYF. The chain is built from TRBV29-1 and TRBJ2-7; D is perhaps TRBD1 (7 bases). With 1 base removed from V and 2 bases from J, the gap between germline ends came to 15 bases. The CDR3 is 15 amino acids. Looked up from germline, CDR1 is SQVTM and CDR2 is ANQGSEA.

The V and J genes are TRBV6-5 and TRBJ2-5; TRBD1 matches 10 bases. V was clipped by 5 bases and J by 4 bases; unmatched bases: 7. CDR1 is MNHEY, CDR2 SVGAGI, per germline. The CDR3 runs 15 residues. Here the CDR3 reads CASSPRTGGIETQYF. The DNA for the CDR3 is TGTGCCAGCAGTCCGCGGACAGGGGGAATAGAGACCCAGTACTTC.

The CDR3 DNA reads as TGTGCCAGCAGTACCTATCAGCCCCAGCATTTT. Protein: CASSTYQPQHF. J is TRBJ1-5 and V is TRBV28; D unclear. V dropped 5 bases and J dropped 5 bases, with 4 bases sitting between them. Germline CDR1 MDHEN, CDR2 SYDVKM. The CDR3 spans 11 residues.

With respect to this clone: Within the sample, other DNA sequences also encode this same CDR3. The CDR3: CASRVAGNYGYTF. The CDR3 DNA is TGTGCCAGCAGGGTAGCTGGAAACTATGGCTACACCTTC. The V and J genes are TRBV28 and TRBJ1-2; D unresolved. V was pared by 6 bases and J by 2 bases, with 10 bases between. The CDR3 contains 13 residues. The germline V gene has CDR1 MDHEN and CDR2 SYDVKM.

The chain couples TRBV5-1 to TRBJ2-7, with TRBD2 identical over 7 bases. Germline V lookup: CDR1 SGHRS, CDR2 YFSETQ. This CDR3 has 15 residues. The J segment lost 4 bases and the V segment lost 3 bases, leaving 10 bases of the junction unmatched. CDR3 coding DNA: TGCGCCAGCAGCTACCTAGCGGAGAGAACGTACGAGCAGTACTTC. This gives the protein CASSYLAERTYEQYF. Drawing the rest from reference TRBV5-1 and TRBJ2-7, the complete variable domain is KAGVTQTPRYLIKTRGQQVTLSCSPISGHRSVSWYQQTPGQGLQFLFEYFSETQRNKGNFPGRFSGRQFSNSRSEMNVSTLELGDSALYLCASSYLAERTYEQYFGPGTRLTVT.

This clone showed up just once. The chain recombines TRBV20-1 with TRBJ2-5; weak D call: TRBD2 (5 bases). CDR3 length equals 11 residues. Trimming removed 3 bases at V and 6 bases at J, with 8 bases between. Germline V gene sequence: CDR1 DFQATT, CDR2 SNEGSKA (reference sequence). The CDR3, as DNA: TGCAGTGCTAGGACTACTCAGACCCAGTACTTC. Translated, it gives CSARTTQTQYF.

The V and J genes are TRBV5-1 and TRBJ1-1, with D unclear. The CDR3 spans 15 residues. The germline V gene has CDR1 SGHRS and CDR2 YFSETQ. V dropped 0 bases and J dropped 1 base, with 10 bases sitting between them. CDR3 protein: CASSLDQIGNTEAFF. Here the CDR3 DNA reads TGCGCCAGCAGCTTGGATCAGATAGGGAACACTGAAGCTTTCTTT.

This chain links TRBV5-1 with TRBJ2-3; TRBD1 might be the D (6 bases). Germline V gene data show CDR1 as SGHRS and CDR2 as YFSETQ. The V end was cut by 7 bases, the J end by 2 bases, with 14 bases between. The CDR3 runs 14 residues. The CDR3 loop is CASSPGTLTDTQYF. The CDR3 region has the DNA TGCGCCAGCTCCCCCGGGACACTCACAGATACGCAGTATTTT.

The CDR3 DNA is TGTGCCACCAGCGCCAGGGACAGAGGCTACGAGCAGTACTTC. As protein: CATSARDRGYEQYF. The V gene is TRBV15, the J gene TRBJ2-7, with 7 positions matching TRBD1. V shed 5 bases and J 3 bases; nucleotides not matched to a gene: 7. Looked up from germline, CDR1 is LNHNV and CDR2 is YYDKDF (reference sequence). The CDR3 extends over 14 amino acids. The full variable domain, rest sourced from reference TRBV15 and TRBJ2-7, is DAMVIQNPRYQVTQFGKPVTLSCSQTLNHNVMYWYQQKSSQAPKLLFHYYDKDFNNEADTPDNFQSRRPNTSFCFLDIRSPGLGDTAMYLCATSARDRGYEQYFGPGTRLTVT.

This chain joins TRBV10-3 and TRBJ2-1; D is perhaps TRBD1 or TRBD2 (6 bases each). The CDR3 length is 15 residues. Germline V CDR1 and CDR2: ENHRY, SYGVKD. Trimming stripped 4 bases from V and 9 bases from J, with 19 bases between. The CDR3 here is CAISGGAVQATEQFF. In DNA, the CDR3 is TGTGCCATCAGTGGGGGGGCAGTCCAAGCCACTGAGCAGTTCTTC.

This chain connects TRBV27 to TRBJ2-7; 7 bases match TRBD2. Germline V gene lookup returns CDR1 MNHEY and CDR2 SMNVEV (reference sequence). Trimming cost V 4 bases and J 2 bases; bases outside gene matches: 8. This CDR3 region has 15 residues. The CDR3 sequence: CASSSVPSGPYEQYF. CDR3 coding DNA: TGTGCCAGCAGTTCCGTTCCTAGCGGACCCTACGAGCAGTACTTC.

Here the CDR3 reads CASSRSGTGLEQYF. The DNA for the CDR3 is TGTGCCAGCAGCCGGTCCGGGACAGGGTTAGAGCAGTACTTC. The chain has TRBV7-6 and TRBJ2-7; 9 bases match TRBD1. The CDR3 totals 14 residues. The germline gives CDR1 SGHVS, CDR2 FNYEAQ. The V segment lost 5 bases and the J segment 7 bases; nucleotides outside the gene matches: 9.

The CDR3 reads CASSGRVNYEQYF. CDR3 in DNA: TGTGCCAGCAGTGGCAGAGTTAACTACGAGCAGTACTTC. The chain uses TRBV2 and TRBJ2-7; D remains ambiguous. Trimming removed 4 bases at V and 3 bases at J, with 10 bases between. CDR3 length: 13 residues. The germline V gene has CDR1 SNHLY and CDR2 FYNNEI. The full variable domain, with the rest looked up from reference TRBV2 and TRBJ2-7, is EPEVTQTPSHQVTQMGQEVILRCVPISNHLYFYWYRQILGQKVEFLVSFYNNEISEKSEIFDDQFSVERPDGSNFTLKIRSTKLEDSAMYFCASSGRVNYEQYFGPGTRLTVT.

The chain is built from TRBV7-2 and TRBJ2-3, with 7 bases lining up with TRBD2. From germline, CDR1 is SGHTA and CDR2 FQGNSA. This CDR3 contains 16 residues. The V segment lost 10 bases and the J segment 4 bases; nucleotides outside the gene matches: 17. The CDR3: CANSRTGSGGADTQYF. The CDR3 DNA reads as TGTGCCAACTCACGAACTGGGTCGGGAGGCGCAGATACGCAGTATTTT.

The CDR3 DNA sequence: TGTGCCAGCAGCTACCAACGGACAGGCCCGGAGGGGACCGGGGAGCTGTTTTTT. It specifies CASSYQRTGPEGTGELFF. The V and J genes are TRBV4-2 and TRBJ2-2; TRBD1 might be the D (7 bases). Per germline, CDR1 LGHNA and CDR2 YNFKEQ. This CDR3 is built from 18 residues. The V and J ends lost 5 bases and 5 bases respectively, with 24 bases between them.

The chain joins TRBV18 to TRBJ1-2, with a possible D match to TRBD1 (5 bases). There are 14 residues in the CDR3. Germline CDR1 reads KGHSH; CDR2 reads LQKENI. V lost 3 bases and J 8 bases, leaving 16 bases between the germline ends. This CDR3 is CASSPSDSAVGYTF. The CDR3 coding sequence is TGTGCCAGCTCACCGAGCGACAGTGCAGTCGGCTACACCTTC.

This chain uses TRBV6-1 with TRBJ1-5; TRBD1 matches at 8 bases. From germline, CDR1 is MNHNS and CDR2 SASEGT. The CDR3 runs to 14 residues. Trimming removed 3 bases from V and 5 bases from J; junction bases left unmatched: 3. Here the CDR3 reads CASSDPGGYQPQHF. CDR3 in DNA: TGTGCCAGCAGTGATCCAGGGGGCTATCAGCCCCAGCATTTT.